Listed below are T cell receptor beta chains from one sample, sequenced in a study of CD8+CD57+ T cells in acquired aplastic anemia. MiXCR, run by TCRdb on the reads, gives a single entry per CDR3 protein. The table has under 250,000 distinct CDR3 sequences, roughly half seen once. Material for sequencing was sorted CD4+, CD8+, or CD8+CD57+ T cells (not recorded which) from PBMCs. The receptors come from a human donor with aplastic anemia. The CDR3 runs from the conserved cysteine through the conserved F or W. Each record gives: D gene, J gene, clone size, V gene, CDR3 protein, CDR3 DNA. A D gene is named only where the DNA matches it firmly. The listing skips clone size in some rows; elsewhere it reads once, few, many or a size class.

>.|TRBJ2-3|.|TRBV20-1
CSARDGSTDTQYF
TGCAGTGCTAGAGATGGGAGCACAGATACGCAGTATTTT
>TRBD2|TRBJ2-7|.|TRBV29-1
CSAVAGGAQDEQYF
TGCAGCGCGGTTGCCGGGGGGGCCCAAGACGAGCAGTACTTC
>TRBD1|TRBJ1-2|many|TRBV9
CASSPYGTGGNYGYTF
TGTGCCAGCAGCCCTTACGGGACAGGCGGGAACTATGGCTACACCTTC
>.|TRBJ2-1|many|TRBV9
CASSVDGTGVLGEQFF
TGTGCCAGCAGCGTAGATGGGACGGGAGTGCTGGGTGAGCAGTTCTTC
>TRBD1|TRBJ1-1|many|TRBV20-1
CSAKQGGDTEAFF
TGCAGTGCCAAACAGGGGGGGGACACTGAAGCTTTCTTT
>TRBD1|TRBJ2-7|many|TRBV14
CASSHTPGQGGEQYF
TGTGCCAGCAGCCACACGCCGGGACAGGGAGGCGAGCAGTACTTC
>.|TRBJ1-5|few|TRBV6-6
CASTPSGDQPQHF
TGTGCCAGCACCCCGTCGGGAGATCAGCCCCAGCATTTT
>.|TRBJ2-7|.|TRBV27
CASSFGRESYEQYF
TGTGCCAGCAGCTTTGGCAGGGAATCCTACGAGCAGTACTTC
>.|TRBJ2-7|many|TRBV10-3
CAIRGNYEQYF
TGTGCCATCAGGGGCAACTACGAGCAGTACTTC
>TRBD2|TRBJ2-3|few|TRBV25-1
CASSTSGGTDTQYF
TGTGCCAGCAGTACTAGCGGGGGCACAGATACGCAGTATTTT
>.|TRBJ2-7|.|TRBV7-9
CASDRGHEQYF
TGTGCCTCGGACAGAGGCCACGAGCAGTACTTC
>.|TRBJ1-1|many|TRBV5-6
CASSAKPGGEAFF
TGTGCCAGCAGCGCAAAACCGGGAGGCGAAGCTTTCTTT
>.|TRBJ1-5|many|TRBV5-6
CASSHRKALSAQPQHF
TGTGCCAGCAGTCACAGAAAGGCGTTATCGGCTCAGCCCCAGCATTTT
>TRBD2|TRBJ2-2|many|TRBV7-6
CASSWTSGSTGELFF
TGTGCCAGCAGCTGGACTAGCGGGAGCACCGGGGAGCTGTTTTTT
>.|TRBJ2-7|.|TRBV7-8
CASSDGTALSYEQYF
TGTGCCAGCAGCGATGGGACGGCGCTCTCCTACGAGCAGTACTTC
>.|TRBJ2-7|.|TRBV15
CATSRDRTSYEQYF
TGTGCCACCAGCCGGGACCGAACCTCCTACGAGCAGTACTTC
>.|TRBJ2-1|.|TRBV20-1
CSASRPEGNEQFF
TGCAGTGCTAGTCGCCCCGAAGGAAATGAGCAGTTCTTC
>TRBD2|TRBJ2-3|many|TRBV7-6
CASSQTSGRAQDTQYF
TGTGCCAGCAGCCAGACTAGCGGGAGGGCCCAAGATACGCAGTATTTT
>TRBD2|TRBJ2-1|.|TRBV6-1
CASSLTPGLVSDEQFF
TGTGCCAGCAGTTTAACCCCGGGACTAGTATCGGATGAGCAGTTCTTC
>.|TRBJ2-1|.|TRBV6-5
CASREVRGGYNEQFF
TGTGCCAGCAGAGAAGTCAGGGGGGGCTACAATGAGCAGTTCTTC
>.|TRBJ1-2|many|TRBV6-5
CASSYSEQVGEGYTF
TGTGCCAGCAGTTACTCGGAACAAGTTGGGGAGGGCTACACCTTC
>.|TRBJ1-2|many|TRBV4-3
CASSQGGQSNYGYTF
TGCGCCAGCAGCCAAGGGGGGCAAAGTAACTATGGCTACACCTTC
>.|TRBJ1-2|.|TRBV29-1
CSVEQHNYGYTF
TGCAGCGTTGAGCAGCACAACTATGGCTACACCTTC
>.|TRBJ2-1|many|TRBV7-9
CASSGGHHNEQFF
TGTGCCAGCAGCGGGGGACACCACAATGAGCAGTTCTTC
>.|TRBJ2-7|few|TRBV6-5
CASRRTTDTYEQYF
TGTGCCAGCAGGAGAACGACAGATACCTACGAGCAGTACTTC
>TRBD1|TRBJ2-7|.|TRBV2
CASKIGQGVDEQYF
TGTGCCAGCAAGATAGGACAGGGGGTCGACGAGCAGTACTTC